This TCR beta chain was identified in a study of blood T cell repertoires in COVID-19. Points on this clone: Other DNA sequences in the sample encode the same CDR3.

Cohorts were based on clinical histories the participants reported. Contact with a PCR-confirmed or clinician-diagnosed COVID-19 case occurred within 2 weeks of entry. Trimming took 1 base from V and 0 from J, leaving 4 bases between them. The germline gives CDR1 LGHDT, CDR2 YNNKEL (reference sequence). The CDR3 sequence is 13 residues long. Original analysis: From reference gene primer amplification, estimates of nucleated cell counts were derived. TCRdb's copy holds only in-frame clones and misses some; the assay was immunoSEQ multiplex PCR. That table furnishes V, J and clone size, whereas the DNA furnished D and trimming. The sample yields about 240,000 clones, roughly 85% seen once.

The sequence came from a woman aged 40-49 years who had been exposed to COVID-19. Sample: PBMCs or T cells enriched from blood (not recorded which). This rearrangement joins TRBV3-1 (or the pseudogene TRBV3-2) to TRBJ2-7; D is uncertain. The DNA for the CDR3 is TGTGCCAGCAGCCAAGGTAGCTCCTACGAGCAGTACTTC. The encoded protein is CASSQGSSYEQYF.